Each of the 29 T cell receptor beta chains below was sequenced from the same sample in a study of CD8+ T cells in alopecia areata. Treatment in this sample: oral pan-JAK inhibitor, 5-10 mg twice daily. The sequencing template was cDNA reverse transcribed from extracted RNA. Sequencing was performed with immunoSEQ multiplex PCR; in TCRdb, only in-frame clones are kept and a portion is missing. In the table there are under 200,000 clones, approximately 60% of which are singletons. This material consisted of CD4+ T cells sorted from blood, taken at week 24, from a patient treated with tofacitinib. Receptors were obtained from a human donor with alopecia areata.

The chain employs TRBV30 and TRBJ1-6; no firm D call. Trimming left V 1 base short and J 8 bases short, with 9 bases between. The CDR3 consists of 13 residues. Per germline, CDR1 GTSNPN and CDR2 SVGIG (reference sequence). DNA for the CDR3: TGTGCCTGGAGTGGCGGGCGCGATTCACCCCTCCACTTT. Protein sequence: CAWSGGRDSPLHF.

This clone was detected once. This sequence joins TRBV6-1 and TRBJ2-2; D is ambiguous. CDR3 length: 14 amino acids. Trimming pared 4 bases from V and 0 bases from J, leaving 6 bases between. The germline gives CDR1 MNHNS, CDR2 SASEGT. CDR3 DNA sequence: TGTGCCAGCAGTGTAGCAGCGAACACCGGGGAGCTGTTTTTT. Translated, it gives CASSVAANTGELFF.

This chain uses TRBV14 with TRBJ1-2; 7 bases map to TRBD1. V lost 4 bases to trimming and J lost 2 bases; unmatched junction nucleotides: 4. Germline V gives CDR1 SGHDN, CDR2 FVKESK. This CDR3 region has 14 residues. The CDR3 nucleotides are TGTGCCAGCAGCCTTATGACAGGGAACTATGGCTACACCTTC. Protein product: CASSLMTGNYGYTF.

The chain joins TRBV11-2 to TRBJ2-1; 7 positions agree with TRBD2. Germline V gives CDR1 SGHAT, CDR2 FQNNGV. This CDR3 region has 12 residues. V shed 6 bases and J 9 bases; nucleotides not matched to a gene: 5. The CDR3 coding sequence is TGTGCCAGCAGTTCTAGCGGTCCTGAGCAGTTCTTC. Protein sequence: CASSSSGPEQFF.

The rearrangement joins TRBV29-1 to TRBJ2-7; D remains unclear. The ends were cut back, 0 bases at V and 3 bases at J, with 15 bases in the middle. Germline loops: CDR1 SQVTM, CDR2 ANQGSEA. CDR3 length equals 15 residues. This CDR3 reads CSVEDRLETGYEQYF. Here the CDR3 DNA reads TGCAGCGTTGAAGATCGACTGGAAACCGGCTACGAGCAGTACTTC.

The rearrangement links TRBV30 to TRBJ1-4; D is perhaps TRBD1 (5 bases). This CDR3 contains 14 residues. Germline-derived CDR1 and CDR2 are GTSNPN and SVGIG (reference sequence). Trimming took off 7 bases at V and 0 bases at J, with 12 bases between the two ends. CDR3 region: CALTTGTTNEKLFF. The CDR3 nucleotides read TGTGCCTTAACTACAGGAACAACTAATGAAAAACTGTTTTTT.

This rearrangement joins TRBV6-6 to TRBJ1-1; the D is unclear. The CDR3 extends over 12 amino acids. Germline V gene lookup returns CDR1 MNHNY and CDR2 SVGAGI (reference sequence). V lost 4 bases and J 4 bases, leaving 7 bases between the germline ends. CDR3: CASSFTGTEAFF. The CDR3 region has the DNA TGTGCCAGCAGTTTTACGGGCACTGAAGCTTTCTTT.

The chain links TRBV7-6 to TRBJ2-1; D call uncertain. Germline values: CDR1 SGHVS, CDR2 FNYEAQ. V gave up 2 bases and J gave up 7 bases, with 15 bases separating them. The CDR3 length is 15 residues. As DNA, the CDR3 is TGTGCCAGCAGCTTACAGGCAGTAGGCCGGAATGAGCAGTTCTTC. This encodes CASSLQAVGRNEQFF.

This clone was picked up a small number of times. The rearrangement links TRBV19 to TRBJ2-4, with 7 bases matching TRBD1. Unmatched junction bases numbered 7, after V lost 5 bases and J lost 3 bases. The CDR3 consists of 15 residues. The germline V gene encodes CDR1 LNHDA and CDR2 SQIVND (reference sequence). CDR3 bases: TGTGCCAGTAGTCTCACCGGGACAGACAAAAACATTCAGTACTTC. Translating it yields CASSLTGTDKNIQYF.

The chain employs TRBV29-1 and TRBJ1-4, with D possibly matching TRBD1 (5 bases). CDR3 length: 14 residues. The germline V gene has CDR1 SQVTM and CDR2 ANQGSEA. V shed 4 bases and J shed 4 bases, with 13 bases lying between them. CDR3 bases: TGCAGCGTTGCCCGCAGGGAGAATAATGAAAAACTGTTTTTT. Translating it yields CSVARRENNEKLFF.

This chain connects TRBV5-1 to TRBJ2-2; D is ambiguous. Germline CDR1 reads SGHRS; CDR2 reads YFSETQ. Trimming took 0 bases from V and 3 from J, leaving 9 bases between them. This CDR3 region has 15 residues. CDR3 protein: CASSLVVADTGELFF. DNA for the CDR3: TGCGCCAGCAGCTTGGTGGTAGCCGACACCGGGGAGCTGTTTTTT.

The gene calls are TRBV30 and TRBJ1-1, with a weak D call TRBD1 (5 bases). Germline loops: CDR1 GTSNPN, CDR2 SVGIG (reference sequence). V was trimmed by 5 bases and J by 11 bases, leaving 18 bases between them. This CDR3 has 12 residues. DNA for the CDR3: TGTGCCTGGTCCCAGAGTGGGGGGACGGCTTTCTTT. Translating it yields CAWSQSGGTAFF.

The V call is TRBV5-1, the J call TRBJ2-1; D is unclear. Germline-derived CDR1 and CDR2 are SGHRS and YFSETQ. V was clipped by 1 base and J by 7 bases, with 9 bases between them. The CDR3 loop spans 13 amino acids. The CDR3 protein is CASSLRSWNEQFF. The DNA for the CDR3 is TGCGCCAGCAGCTTGAGGAGTTGGAATGAGCAGTTCTTC.

This sequence joins TRBV2 and TRBJ2-1, with 11 bases aligning to TRBD2. Losses at the gene ends were 6 bases for V and 6 bases for J; bases not matched to a gene: 19. This CDR3 comprises 19 residues. The V gene's germline CDR1 is SNHLY and CDR2 FYNNEI. CDR3 sequence: CASRARERTSGLAVNEQFF. DNA of the CDR3: TGTGCCAGCAGAGCCCGGGAGAGGACTTCGGGACTAGCGGTCAATGAGCAGTTCTTC. Together with reference TRBV2 and TRBJ2-1, the CDR3 gives the full variable domain: EPEVTQTPSHQVTQMGQEVILRCVPISNHLYFYWYRQILGQKVEFLVSFYNNEISEKSEIFDDQFSVERPDGSNFTLKIRSTKLEDSAMYFCASRARERTSGLAVNEQFFGPGTRLTVL.

This clone was counted a few times. The genes are TRBV7-2 and TRBJ1-2; D not resolved. Germline V gene lookup returns CDR1 SGHTA and CDR2 FQGNSA. The V gene lost 5 bases and the J gene lost 1 base, with 11 bases spanning the gap. CDR3 length equals 14 residues. CDR3 residues: CASSLAADNYGYTF. In DNA form, the CDR3 reads TGTGCCAGCAGCCTCGCAGCCGATAACTATGGCTACACCTTC.

This clone has at least ten counts. The V call is TRBV4-1, the J call TRBJ2-1, with a weak D call TRBD1 (6 bases). The CDR3 is made up of 18 amino acids. Germline CDR1 and CDR2: MGHRA and YSYEKL. Trimming pared 0 bases from V and 5 bases from J, leaving 20 bases between. CDR3 region: CASSQDSPRTTGDNEQFF. The CDR3 region has the DNA TGCGCCAGCAGCCAAGATAGTCCCAGAACGACAGGAGACAATGAGCAGTTCTTC.

The chain carries TRBV9 and TRBJ2-5; D call uncertain. Germline V CDR1 and CDR2: SGDLS, YYNGEE. The germline V and J ends were trimmed by 0 bases and 3 bases, with 6 bases remaining between them. The CDR3 loop spans 13 amino acids. CDR3 protein: CASSVAREETQYF. CDR3 sequence (DNA): TGTGCCAGCAGCGTAGCAAGGGAAGAGACCCAGTACTTC.

V gene TRBV6-5 combines with J gene TRBJ1-1, with a possible D match to TRBD1 (6 bases). The CDR3 sequence is 13 residues long. V lost 2 bases, J lost 5 bases, and 9 bases lay in between. CDR1 and CDR2 from the germline V gene are MNHEY and SVGAGI. The CDR3: CASSYRRGTEAFF. CDR3 nucleotide sequence: TGTGCCAGCAGTTACCGAAGGGGGACTGAAGCTTTCTTT.

V is TRBV18 and J is TRBJ2-5; D ambiguous. This CDR3 contains 16 residues. The germline V gene encodes CDR1 KGHSH and CDR2 LQKENI. The V end was cut by 0 bases, the J end by 1 base, with 12 bases between. CDR3 DNA sequence: TGTGCCAGCTCACCACCGTTCGCGAAAGTCCAAGAGACCCAGTACTTC. Translated: CASSPPFAKVQETQYF.

The chain carries TRBV7-2 and TRBJ2-3; D may be TRBD2 (5 bases). The CDR3 length is 12 residues. Trimming took off 8 bases at V and 2 bases at J, with 8 bases between the two ends. Germline lookup yields CDR1 SGHTA and CDR2 FQGNSA. The CDR3 region has the DNA TGTGCCAGCGCGAGGGACACAGATACGCAGTATTTT. It translates to CASARDTDTQYF.

This sequence joins TRBV29-1 and TRBJ1-2; D remains ambiguous. Germline CDR1 and CDR2: SQVTM and ANQGSEA. CDR3 length: 10 amino acids. V shed 2 bases and J shed 11 bases, with 9 bases lying between them. The CDR3 nucleotides are TGCAGCGTTGAAAGCCCCCTGTACACCTTC. Encoded protein: CSVESPLYTF.

The gene calls are TRBV29-1 and TRBJ1-1; 8 nucleotides align to TRBD1. V lost 6 bases and J lost 4; bases outside the gene matches: 7. The germline gives CDR1 SQVTM, CDR2 ANQGSEA. This CDR3 is 13 amino acids long. CDR3 in amino acids: CSVAGTGGTEAFF. The CDR3 DNA reads as TGCAGCGTAGCCGGGACAGGTGGCACTGAAGCTTTCTTT. Full variable domain (missing parts from reference TRBV29-1 and TRBJ1-1): SAVISQKPSRDICQRGTSLTIQCQVDSQVTMMFWYRQQPGQSLTLIATANQGSEATYESGFVIDKFPISRPNLTFSTLTVSNMSPEDSSIYLCSVAGTGGTEAFFGQGTRLTVV.

This clone was observed a few times. The V call is TRBV25-1, the J call TRBJ1-2; TRBD1 might be the D (5 bases). Trimming stripped 1 base from V and 4 bases from J, with 10 bases between. This CDR3 has 14 residues. The germline gives CDR1 MGHDK, CDR2 SYGVNS. The CDR3 DNA is TGTGCCAGCAGTGAATTTGGGGGAGTCTATGGCTACACCTTC. Translating it yields CASSEFGGVYGYTF.

This clone has just one count. CDR3 coding DNA: TGTGCCTCAAGGGGACTACAGGGAGTCGGCGAGCAGTACTTC. Translated, it gives CASRGLQGVGEQYF. The genes are TRBV19 and TRBJ2-7; possibly TRBD2 for D (7 bases). With 11 bases removed from V and 6 bases from J, the gap between germline ends came to 23 bases. The CDR3 is 14 amino acids. CDR1 LNHDA and CDR2 SQIVND come from the germline V gene (reference sequence).

This chain connects TRBV6-6 to TRBJ1-2; D is possibly TRBD1 (6 bases). Germline V gene lookup returns CDR1 MNHNY and CDR2 SVGAGI (reference sequence). This CDR3 spans 13 amino acids. V dropped 6 bases and J dropped 8 bases, with 16 bases sitting between them. CDR3 DNA: TGTGCCAGCAGCAACCAGGGGACTGTGGGCTACACCTTC. Translating gives CASSNQGTVGYTF.

The genes are TRBV7-3 and TRBJ2-2; no clear D. The V gene lost 2 bases and the J gene lost 0 bases, with 4 bases spanning the gap. This CDR3 region has 14 residues. Germline CDR1 and CDR2: SGHTA and FQGTGA. This CDR3 reads CASSLGANTGELFF. The DNA for the CDR3 is TGTGCCAGCAGCTTAGGAGCGAACACCGGGGAGCTGTTTTTT. Full variable domain (missing parts from reference TRBV7-3 and TRBJ2-2): GAGVSQTPSNKVTEKGKYVELRCDPISGHTALYWYRQSLGQGPEFLIYFQGTGAADDSGLPNDRFFAVRPEGSVSTLKIQRTERGDSAVYLCASSLGANTGELFFGEGSRLTVL.

The chain's CDR3 is CASSLGQASGNTIYF. CDR3 coding DNA: TGCGCCAGCAGCTTGGGACAGGCCTCTGGAAACACCATATATTTT. J is TRBJ1-3 and V is TRBV5-1; TRBD1 is a possible D gene (6 bases). CDR1 and CDR2 from the germline V gene are SGHRS and YFSETQ. This CDR3 has 15 residues. Trimming left V 0 bases short and J 0 bases short, with 7 bases between.

This clone has just a few counts. The rearrangement links TRBV10-3 to TRBJ1-2; no clear D gene. From germline, CDR1 is ENHRY and CDR2 SYGVKD. V lost 0 bases and J 7 bases, leaving 6 bases between the germline ends. The CDR3 is made up of 12 amino acids. The CDR3 spells CAISESVGGYTF. DNA of the CDR3: TGTGCCATCAGTGAGTCGGTGGGTGGCTACACCTTC.

This clone came up a few times. This CDR3 is CASSLATGIGYTF. CDR3 in DNA: TGTGCCAGCAGCTTAGCTACAGGGATCGGCTACACCTTC. The rearrangement links TRBV7-8 to TRBJ1-2, with D perhaps TRBD1 (6 bases). Looked up from germline, CDR1 is SGHVS and CDR2 is FQNEAQ. With 0 bases removed from V and 8 bases from J, the gap between germline ends came to 10 bases. This CDR3 comprises 13 residues.